The TCR beta chain under discussion was sequenced for a study of blood T cell repertoires in COVID-19 (TCRdb year 2020). For the wider study: The collaborator samples originated in the United States, Italy and Spain and spanned the acute and convalescent phases of COVID-19. The material from the prospective study consisted of cDNA or gDNA derived from T cells, B-cell-depleted T cells, or PBMCs. A de-identified subject ID, COVID-19 status, age in years and sex were almost always included in the sample metadata. Subjects who had been exposed to COVID-19, were actively infected with it, or had recovered from it provided the deeply sampled blood TCRbeta repertoires that made up the dataset. The repertoires were released in a freely available public database meant as a resource for research on the immune response to SARS-CoV-2. HLA class I and class II types, where available, came from metadata supplied by the sample provider rather than from assay-based typing. The samples were drawn from two sources: the first 160 participants of the ongoing ImmuneRACE study, and fewer than 1,500 subjects contributed by 6 global collaborators.

In its sample, this clone was seen a few times. The target of this receptor is not known. No per-base quality is available; no much larger clone lies one base away. For CDR1 and CDR2, the germline V gene (reference sequence) lists LGHDT and YNNKEL. The CDR3 runs 12 residues from the cysteine to the phenylalanine. The read is trimmed to its CDR3 DNA, 36 bases read in frame from base 1. V is clipped by 3 bases and J by 11 bases, and the sequence between their germline boundaries is 8 bases long. Each collaborating institution followed its own protocols to collect whole blood in K2EDTA tubes. For TCRbeta analysis, collaborators shipped samples in one of three forms: frozen whole blood, isolated PBMCs, or DNA extracted from either of those sample types. TCRbeta CDR3 regions were amplified from genomic DNA by means of the immunoSEQ Assay, a bias-controlled multiplex PCR. The original pipeline was this. The number of nucleated cells in each sample was estimated from the amplification of reference gene primers within the assay. To quantify the absolute abundance of each unique TCRbeta CDR3 rearrangement, sequence reads were collapsed and filtered. For each sample, productive Simpson clonality was calculated as the square root of Simpson's diversity index across productive rearrangements. Entries here come from immuneACCESS through TCRdb and include only in-frame sequences with V and J called. Some clones fail to appear in such tables; in the studies checked, an unresolved V gene covers under half of the shortfall, and the cause of the remainder is unknown. Clone size and V and J calls were adopted from that table, with D and trimming inferred from the DNA. For this sample the table gives over 200,000 clones, of which over 80% were detected only once. Roughly 5% of the sample goes to the ten largest clones.

Study-wide findings and limitations: Clinical and demographic metadata were provided uncurated, with the amount varying by source and participant.

The sample comprised peripheral blood. This receptor was obtained from a human donor in a cohort sampled during active COVID-19. This receptor chain uses TRBV3-1 (or the pseudogene TRBV3-2) and TRBJ1-6, with an unclear D gene assignment. Read as DNA, the sequence is TGTGCCAGCAGCCAGCACACTACACCCCTCCACTTT. Translated, it gives CASSQHTTPLHF.